The sample holds one count of the clone carrying this TCR beta chain. Its antigen is undetermined. From CD4+ cells came CD45RA+ naive and CD45RA-negative memory subsets. The data derive from a study of shared clonotypes between healthy human individuals. Under the authors' procedure: ImmunoSEQ output held junction-only sequences without quality scores, so filtering differed. Measured with immunoSEQ multiplex PCR; TCRdb has only the in-frame clones, and not every one. The V and J calls and clone size are taken from that table; D and trimming were inferred from the DNA. This sample yields approximately 940,000 clones, of which over 75% are seen a single time; about 1.5% belongs to the top ten. V was clipped by 5 bases and J by 1 base, with 20 bases between them. The CDR3 runs to 18 residues. Germline CDR1 is SGHAT and CDR2 is FQNNGV. General study findings and limits: Enrolling few donors narrowed the genetic and exposure-history diversity that was represented.

This receptor was obtained from a man between 18 and 29 years old in good health. Sequencing was done on a sample of memory CD4+ T cells sorted from blood. Subset defined: CD45RA-negative fraction. The rearrangement uses TRBV11-2 and TRBJ2-2; TRBD1 might be the D (5 bases). This chain's CDR3 is CASSQTKSRERNTGELFF. In nucleotides, the CDR3 is TGTGCCAGCAGCCAAACGAAGTCCAGGGAAAGGAACACCGGGGAGCTGTTTTTT.